This T cell receptor beta chain stems from a study of T cell responses to AZD1222 COVID-19 vaccine. On the study more broadly: Whether given at about 4 or about 12 weeks, second doses were pooled. Notes on the study in general: The study found Spike-specific TCR breadth and depth rose after two AZD1222 doses. Reportedly, close to half of spike-specific TCRs are directed against unmutated variant regions. Only a handful of AZD1222 recipients were seropositive at baseline.

This table comes from immunoSEQ multiplex PCR, and its TCRdb copy is limited to in-frame clones, with some not included. The sample includes about 140,000 clones, almost 90% of them seen just once. Germline V gives CDR1 SSHAT, CDR2 FNYEAQ (reference sequence). V shed 3 bases and J 0 bases; nucleotides not matched to a gene: 3. CDR3 length: 17 amino acids. As regards this clone: Its antigen is unidentified.

The sample consisted of peripheral blood, taken on day 0 of AZD1222 vaccination. The chain couples TRBV7-7 to TRBJ2-5; TRBD2 agrees at 14 bases. The source of this sequence is an adult in good health. This CDR3 reads CASSLRTSGRYQETQYF. CDR3 sequence (DNA): TGTGCCAGCAGCTTGAGGACTAGCGGGAGGTACCAAGAGACCCAGTACTTC.